Given below is one T cell receptor beta chain in context. Its antigen is still unknown. Base qualities are not at hand, and no much larger clone is one base apart. These data come from a study of shared clonotypes between healthy human individuals (dated by TCRdb to the early 2020s). Study-wide context: A couple of women and three men aged 18 to 49 years were included in the cohort. For each donor, CD4 naive and CD4 memory were each given three plates, CD8 naive was given two plates, and CD8 memory was given one plate. To estimate repertoire size and how much clonotypes are shared between individuals, the study performed deep sequencing of blood TCR repertoires from five healthy adults. To increase sequencing depth and limit assay-specific biases, TCR repertoire library preparation and sequencing were carried out by different laboratories using diverse techniques. Between about 0.8 and 9 billion PBMCs per donor were obtained by leukapheresis.

Study-level results and caveats: When a handful of donors were compared, the shared fraction of clonotypes was 5% to 6.5% for naive CD4, 3.5% to 4% for naive CD8, 2% to 2.5% for memory CD4, and around 0.37% for memory CD8. Naive subsets generally had larger estimated clonotype richness than memory subsets. The small number of donors limited the genetic and exposure-history diversity represented. Higher generation probabilities were observed for clonotypes shared by all four sorted-subset donors than for non-shared clonotypes. Even with the large sequencing depth, rarefaction of the sorted-subset datasets indicated that sequencing was incomplete. Pairwise subsampling indicated that sequencing depth was expected to affect the degree of clonotype sharing among donors. Sampling was restricted to blood, and TCR repertoires in tissue are likely to differ from TCR repertoires in blood.

The CDR3, cysteine through phenylalanine, is 15 amino acids long. The entry retains the CDR3 DNA only, 45 bases that are in frame from base 1. Via the germline V gene, CDR1 is SGHRS and CDR2 YFSETQ. V and J lose 4 bases and 8 bases, and a span of 21 bases separates them. TCR CDR3 regions were amplified from genomic DNA by multiplex PCR using the deep immunoSEQ assay. For each cell subset, the extracted genomic DNA was distributed evenly across all wells of several immunoSEQ 96-well plates, and each plate served as one replicate. Each replicate PCR for sorted subsets received 150 to 250 ng genomic DNA, equal to roughly 30,000 T cell genomes. Purified libraries were quantified with a Qubit 3.0 fluorometer, sized on a Bioanalyzer 2100, and re-quantified with the KAPA Library Quantification kit. Every immunoSEQ 96-well plate was sequenced on a separate single-read 150-cycle Illumina NextSeq 550 flow cell. In the authors' own workflow: Because only junctional sequences without quality scores were contained in the immunoSEQ output, filtering matching that applied to full-length reads could not be performed. Sequences were annotated with PyIR, a Python wrapper for IgBLAST v1.9, using IMGT germline references to assign V/J genes and CDR3. Any read was removed if the V/J assignment was weak (E-value above 1e-6), the CDR3 was missing, or the read contained stop codons, out-of-frame junctions, or ambiguous translated residues. A V3J clonotype was defined by an identical inferred V gene, J gene, and CDR3 amino acid sequence. To compute the percentage overlap between repertoires, the number of shared unique clonotypes was divided by the size of the smaller repertoire. Repertoire richness was assessed with RTK rarefaction, the Chao1 estimator, and Recon v2.1 estimates of unobserved clonotypes. Generation probabilities for all TCRbeta clonotypes obtained by the gDNA method from a handful of donors were computed using OLGA. TCRdb holds this immuneACCESS table with in-frame rearrangements only. Some clones are missing; in checked studies, unresolved V genes explain under half, and the rest has no known cause. The V and J calls and clone size were taken over from that table, and D and trimming were inferred from the DNA. The sample records roughly 520,000 clones, roughly 95% of which are singletons. The ten largest clones take up 0.05% to 0.08% of the sample.

Healthy HIV-negative adults with no recently reported acute infections or vaccinations were included as donors. All donors were Caucasian adults living in Nashville, Tennessee, USA. CD4+ T cells were enriched by magnetic negative selection; naive cells were then positively selected on CD45RA, and the negative fraction formed the memory subset. Blood was collected by leukapheresis, and PBMCs were isolated by Ficoll-Histopaque density gradient centrifugation and then cryopreserved in liquid nitrogen vapor phase. Purity and quantity of every magnetically sorted T cell population were checked by analytical flow cytometry. Genomic DNA was isolated from every sorted fraction and measured by UV absorbance on a Nanodrop 2000c.

This sequence originates from a woman aged 25-40 years in good health. Specimen: naive CD4+ T cells sorted from blood. What this sample's cell subset or site label stands for: CD45RA+ positively selected. The receptor chain draws on TRBV5-1 and TRBJ2-5; perhaps TRBD1 is the D gene, with 6 bases matching. The DNA is as follows: TGCGCCAGCAGCGCTACCCCGGGACAACAGTTAACCCAGTACTTC. Translated, it reads CASSATPGQQLTQYF.